The present entry profiles one T cell receptor (beta chain) with its context. As yet, its antigen is unknown. This CDR3 spans 11 amino acids. CDR1 is DFQATT, CDR2 SNEGSKA, per germline (reference sequence). Deletions cut 1 base from V and 5 bases from J, with 5 bases between. The assay was immunoSEQ multiplex PCR, and TCRdb's table has in-frame clones only and misses some. The table records about 4,900 clones, more than 65% of them present only once. The source of the sample is a study of immune evolution from preneoplasia to lung adenocarcinoma. The study's findings and limits: Later-stage lesions seemingly showed higher T cell density and diversity than normal lung. Top clone frequencies peaked in normal lung, apparently declining through invasive adenocarcinoma.

The sequenced sample was FFPE minimally invasive lung adenocarcinoma tissue. This TCR came from a person aged 65-85 years with lung adenocarcinoma. The gene calls are TRBV20-1 and TRBJ1-1; no reliable D call. In DNA, the CDR3 is TGCAGTGCTAGAGCTCCTACTGAAGCTTTCTTT. This gives the protein CSARAPTEAFF.